This T cell receptor (beta chain) was sequenced for a study of cytomegalovirus exposure and HLA in healthy donors. Study-wide context: Researchers previously reported finding 90 million to 130 million unique TCR beta sequences from 170 million or so T cells.

Worth noting for this clone: Antigen: not known.

These donors counted as nominally healthy when sampled, but unrecorded immune exposures were likely. Trimming took 2 bases from V and 2 from J; bases not matched to a gene: 5. There are 15 residues in the CDR3. Looked up from germline, CDR1 is SGHRS and CDR2 is YFSETQ. Study findings and constraints: TCR beta sequences numbering around 15,000 were associated with HLA alleles at 0.05 false discovery rate in a later analysis. The presence/absence work took it that sequencing depth was about the same across donors.

The PCR made use of 60 Vbeta and 13 Jbeta primers. Produced via immunoSEQ multiplex PCR; TCRdb's table is partial and in-frame only. Here the sample spans about 85,000 clones, about 80% being singletons. The specimen was PBMCs. This chain uses TRBV5-1 with TRBJ2-3, with 7 bases that match TRBD2. This clonotype was sampled from a man aged 50 to 60 in good health and CMV-seropositive. CDR3 in amino acids: CASSLASGDTDTQYF. Here the CDR3 DNA reads TGCGCCAGCAGCTTAGCTAGCGGTGACACAGATACGCAGTATTTT.